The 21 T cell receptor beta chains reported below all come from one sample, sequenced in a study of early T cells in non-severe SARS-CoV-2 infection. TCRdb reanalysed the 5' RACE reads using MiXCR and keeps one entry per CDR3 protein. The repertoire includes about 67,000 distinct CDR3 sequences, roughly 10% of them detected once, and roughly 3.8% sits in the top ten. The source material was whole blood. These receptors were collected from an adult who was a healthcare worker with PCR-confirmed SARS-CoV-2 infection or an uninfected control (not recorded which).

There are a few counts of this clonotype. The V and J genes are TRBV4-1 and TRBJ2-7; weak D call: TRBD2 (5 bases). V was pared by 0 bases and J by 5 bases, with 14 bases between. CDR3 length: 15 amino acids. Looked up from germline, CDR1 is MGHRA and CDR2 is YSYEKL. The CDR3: CASSQDRTVWDEQYF. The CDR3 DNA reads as TGCGCCAGCAGCCAAGATAGGACTGTCTGGGACGAGCAGTACTTC.

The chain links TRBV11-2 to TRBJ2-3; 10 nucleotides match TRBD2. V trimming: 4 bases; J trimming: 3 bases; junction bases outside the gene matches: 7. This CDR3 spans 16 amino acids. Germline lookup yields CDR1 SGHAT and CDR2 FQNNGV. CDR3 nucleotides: TGTGCCAGCAGCTGGCTAGCGGGAGAGGGAACAGATACGCAGTATTTT. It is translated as CASSWLAGEGTDTQYF.

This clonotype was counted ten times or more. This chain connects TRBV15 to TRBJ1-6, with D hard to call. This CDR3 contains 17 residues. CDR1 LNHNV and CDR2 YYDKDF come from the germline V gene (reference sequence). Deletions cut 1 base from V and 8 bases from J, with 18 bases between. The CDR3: CATSRAPDFGFDSPLHF. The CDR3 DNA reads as TGTGCCACCAGCAGAGCCCCGGACTTTGGGTTCGATTCACCCCTCCACTTT.

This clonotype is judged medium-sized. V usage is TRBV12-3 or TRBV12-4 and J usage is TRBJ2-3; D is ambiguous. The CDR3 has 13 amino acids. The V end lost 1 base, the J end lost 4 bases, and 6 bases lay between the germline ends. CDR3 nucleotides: TGTGCCAGCAGTTTAGTCCTAGCAGATACGCAGTATTTT. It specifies CASSLVLADTQYF.

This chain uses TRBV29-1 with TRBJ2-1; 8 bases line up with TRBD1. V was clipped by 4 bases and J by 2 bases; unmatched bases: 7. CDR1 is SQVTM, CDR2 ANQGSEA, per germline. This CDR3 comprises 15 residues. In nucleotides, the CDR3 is TGCAGCGTTGTGCAGGGGGCTGGGGCCTACAATGAGCAGTTCTTC. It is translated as CSVVQGAGAYNEQFF.

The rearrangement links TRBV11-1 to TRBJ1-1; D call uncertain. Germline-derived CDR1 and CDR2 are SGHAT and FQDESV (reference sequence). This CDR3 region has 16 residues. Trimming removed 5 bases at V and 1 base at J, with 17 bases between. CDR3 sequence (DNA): TGTGCCAGCAGCCCGTTAAGCGCGCTATCGAACACTGAAGCTTTCTTT. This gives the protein CASSPLSALSNTEAFF.

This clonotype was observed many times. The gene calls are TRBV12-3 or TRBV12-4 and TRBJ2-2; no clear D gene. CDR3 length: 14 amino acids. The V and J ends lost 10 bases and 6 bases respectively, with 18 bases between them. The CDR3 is CATRGQEGPGELFF. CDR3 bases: TGTGCCACCCGTGGGCAGGAAGGTCCCGGGGAGCTGTTTTTT.

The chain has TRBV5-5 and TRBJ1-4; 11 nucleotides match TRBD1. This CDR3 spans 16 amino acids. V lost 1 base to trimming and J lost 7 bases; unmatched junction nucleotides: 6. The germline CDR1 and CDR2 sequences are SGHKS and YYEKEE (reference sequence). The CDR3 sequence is CASSLSAGTGGEKLFF. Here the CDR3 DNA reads TGTGCCAGCAGCTTGTCGGCCGGGACAGGGGGTGAAAAACTGTTTTTT.

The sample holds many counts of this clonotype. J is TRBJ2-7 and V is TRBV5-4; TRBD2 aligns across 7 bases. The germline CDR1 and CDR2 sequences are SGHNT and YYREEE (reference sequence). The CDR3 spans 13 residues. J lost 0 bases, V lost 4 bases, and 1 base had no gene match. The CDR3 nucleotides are TGTGCCAGCAGCGCGGGGGACTCCTACGAGCAGTACTTC. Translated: CASSAGDSYEQYF.

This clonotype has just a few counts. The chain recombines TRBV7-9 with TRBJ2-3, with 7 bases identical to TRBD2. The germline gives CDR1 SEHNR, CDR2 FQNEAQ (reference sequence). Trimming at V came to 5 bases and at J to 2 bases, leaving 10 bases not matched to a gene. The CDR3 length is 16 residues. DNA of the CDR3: TGTGCCAGCAGCCATCTCGAAGGACTAGACACAGATACGCAGTATTTT. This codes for CASSHLEGLDTDTQYF.

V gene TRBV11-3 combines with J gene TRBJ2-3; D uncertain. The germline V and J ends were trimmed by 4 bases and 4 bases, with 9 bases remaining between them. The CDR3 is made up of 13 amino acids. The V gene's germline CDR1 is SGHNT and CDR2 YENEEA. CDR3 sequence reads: CASSSSGPDTQYF. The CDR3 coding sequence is TGTGCCAGCAGCTCCTCTGGGCCAGATACGCAGTATTTT. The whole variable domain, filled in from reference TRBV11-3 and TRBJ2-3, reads EAGVVQSPRYKIIEKKQPVAFWCNPISGHNTLYWYLQNLGQGPELLIRYENEEAVDDSQLPKDRFSAERLKGVDSTLKIQPAELGDSAVYLCASSSSGPDTQYFGPGTRLTVL.

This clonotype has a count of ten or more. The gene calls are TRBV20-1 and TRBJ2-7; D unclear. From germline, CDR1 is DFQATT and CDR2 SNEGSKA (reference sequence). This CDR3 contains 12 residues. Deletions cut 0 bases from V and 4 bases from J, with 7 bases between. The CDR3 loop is CSARDYGYEQYF. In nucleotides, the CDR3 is TGCAGTGCTAGAGATTACGGATACGAGCAGTACTTC.

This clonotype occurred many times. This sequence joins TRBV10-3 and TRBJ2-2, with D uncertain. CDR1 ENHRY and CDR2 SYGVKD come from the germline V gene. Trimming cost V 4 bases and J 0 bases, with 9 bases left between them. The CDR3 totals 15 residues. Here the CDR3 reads CAISVRAPNTGELFF. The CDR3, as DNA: TGTGCCATCAGTGTAAGGGCGCCGAACACCGGGGAGCTGTTTTTT.

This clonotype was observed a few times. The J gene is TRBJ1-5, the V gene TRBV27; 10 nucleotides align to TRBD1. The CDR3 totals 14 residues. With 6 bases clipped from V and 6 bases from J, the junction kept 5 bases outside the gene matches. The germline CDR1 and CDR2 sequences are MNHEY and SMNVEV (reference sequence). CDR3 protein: CASSWTGGGQPQHF. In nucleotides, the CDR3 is TGTGCCAGCAGCTGGACAGGGGGTGGTCAGCCCCAGCATTTT.

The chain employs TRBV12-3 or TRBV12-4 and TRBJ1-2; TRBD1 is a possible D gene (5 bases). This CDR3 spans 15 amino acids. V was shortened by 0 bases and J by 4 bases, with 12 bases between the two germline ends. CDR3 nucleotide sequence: TGTGCCAGCAGTTTAGCAGGGGCGGAGGTCTATGGCTACACCTTC. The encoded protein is CASSLAGAEVYGYTF.

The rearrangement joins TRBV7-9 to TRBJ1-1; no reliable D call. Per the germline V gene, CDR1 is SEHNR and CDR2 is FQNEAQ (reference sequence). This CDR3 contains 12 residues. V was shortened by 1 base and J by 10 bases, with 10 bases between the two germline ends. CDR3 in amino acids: CASSLEKGSAFF. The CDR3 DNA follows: TGTGCCAGCAGCTTAGAAAAGGGATCAGCTTTCTTT.

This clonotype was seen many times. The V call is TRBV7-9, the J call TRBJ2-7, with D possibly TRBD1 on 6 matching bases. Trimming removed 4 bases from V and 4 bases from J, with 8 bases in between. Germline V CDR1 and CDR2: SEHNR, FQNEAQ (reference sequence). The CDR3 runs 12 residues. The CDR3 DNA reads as TGTGCCAGCAGCTACACAGGGTACGAGCAGTACTTC. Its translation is CASSYTGYEQYF.

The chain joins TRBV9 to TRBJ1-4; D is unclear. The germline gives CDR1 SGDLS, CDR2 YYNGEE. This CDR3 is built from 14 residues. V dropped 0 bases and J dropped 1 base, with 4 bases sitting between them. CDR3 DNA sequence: TGTGCCAGCAGCGTAGGGGGAACTAATGAAAAACTGTTTTTT. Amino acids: CASSVGGTNEKLFF.

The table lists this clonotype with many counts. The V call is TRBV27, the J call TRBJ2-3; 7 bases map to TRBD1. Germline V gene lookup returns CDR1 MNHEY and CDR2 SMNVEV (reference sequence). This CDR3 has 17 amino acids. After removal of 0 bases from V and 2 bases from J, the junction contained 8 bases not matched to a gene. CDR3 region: CASSLSLGQGVTDTQYF. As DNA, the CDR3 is TGTGCCAGCAGTTTATCCCTTGGGCAGGGGGTCACAGATACGCAGTATTTT.

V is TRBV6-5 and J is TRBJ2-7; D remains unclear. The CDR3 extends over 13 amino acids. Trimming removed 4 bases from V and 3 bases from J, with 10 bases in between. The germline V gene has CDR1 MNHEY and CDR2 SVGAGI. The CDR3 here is CASSSDDLYEQYF. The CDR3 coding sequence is TGTGCCAGCAGTTCTGACGACCTCTACGAGCAGTACTTC.

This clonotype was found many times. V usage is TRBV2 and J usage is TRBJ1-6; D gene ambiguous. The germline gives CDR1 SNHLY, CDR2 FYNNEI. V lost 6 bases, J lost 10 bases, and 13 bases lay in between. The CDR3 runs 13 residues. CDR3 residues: CASRRPLPSPLHF. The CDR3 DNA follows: TGTGCCAGCAGGCGGCCTTTGCCCTCACCCCTCCACTTT.